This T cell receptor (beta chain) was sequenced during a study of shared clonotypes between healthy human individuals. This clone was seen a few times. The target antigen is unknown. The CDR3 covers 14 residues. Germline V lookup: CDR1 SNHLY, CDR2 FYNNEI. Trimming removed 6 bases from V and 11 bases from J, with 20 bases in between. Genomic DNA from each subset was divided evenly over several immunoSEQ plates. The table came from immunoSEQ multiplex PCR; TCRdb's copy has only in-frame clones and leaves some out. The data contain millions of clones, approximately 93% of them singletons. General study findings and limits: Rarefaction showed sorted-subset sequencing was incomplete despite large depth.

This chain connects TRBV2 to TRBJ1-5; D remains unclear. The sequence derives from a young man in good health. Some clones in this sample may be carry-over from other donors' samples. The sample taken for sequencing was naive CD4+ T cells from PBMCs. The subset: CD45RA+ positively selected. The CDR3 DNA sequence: TGTGCCAGCAGCGCCGATGACGGCCCCTCAGCCCAGCATTTT. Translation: CASSADDGPSAQHF.